This paragraph covers one TCR beta chain sequence. This record belongs to a study of molecular identifiers for immune sequencing clone quantification. MiXCR, applied by TCRdb to the PCR reads, yields one record per CDR3 protein. The sample shows about 510,000 distinct CDR3 sequences, less than 30% of them seen only once. The sequence came from a human donor in good health. Some libraries in this study had Jurkat cell RNA spiked in. The sample consisted of naive CD8+ T cells from blood, with Jurkat cell RNA spiked in. Documented subset: FACS-sorted CD8+CD4-CCR7+CD45RA+ naive T cells.

This CDR3 is CASSQLGQGNTGELFF. CDR3 coding DNA: TGCGCCAGCAGCCAACTAGGACAGGGGAACACCGGGGAGCTGTTTTTT. The chain is built from TRBV4-1 and TRBJ2-2; 8 nucleotides line up with TRBD1. With 2 bases clipped from V and 1 base from J, the junction kept 3 bases outside the gene matches. The germline CDR1 and CDR2 sequences are MGHRA and YSYEKL. CDR3 length: 16 residues.